This is a list of T cell receptor beta chains from one sample in a study of control samples from healthy donors and cancer patients. TCRdb keeps only in-frame clones here, not all; method: immunoSEQ multiplex PCR. The sample records 90,000 to 150,000 clones, approximately 89% being singletons. Sequencing input: blood. The receptors stem from a man aged 35 to 55 in good health. CDR3s include the opening cysteine and the closing phenylalanine or tryptophan. The D gene is left open where the match is weak. The size of a clone is reported for some rows only, either as once, few or many, or as a class for expanded clones.

j_call: TRBJ1-1; clone_size: -; d_call: -; v_call: TRBV5-5; cdr3_nt: TGTGCCAGCAGCTTCAACACTGAAGCTTTCTTT; cdr3_aa: CASSFNTEAFF
j_call: TRBJ1-2; clone_size: -; d_call: TRBD1; v_call: TRBV29-1; cdr3_nt: TGCAGCGTTCGTTCCGGGACAGGGGGCTATGGCTACACCTTC; cdr3_aa: CSVRSGTGGYGYTF
j_call: TRBJ2-7; clone_size: once; d_call: TRBD1; v_call: TRBV6-6; cdr3_nt: TGTGCCAGCAGTTTCCCGGGACAGGGTAACTACGAGCAGTACTTC; cdr3_aa: CASSFPGQGNYEQYF
j_call: TRBJ1-2; clone_size: -; d_call: -; v_call: TRBV19; cdr3_nt: TGTGCCAGTAGTATCCGCGGGGTGTCAGCTAACTATGGCTACACCTTC; cdr3_aa: CASSIRGVSANYGYTF
j_call: TRBJ2-1; clone_size: -; d_call: TRBD1; v_call: TRBV11-3; cdr3_nt: TGTGCCAGCAGCTCACAGGGGTCCAACAATGAGCAGTTCTTC; cdr3_aa: CASSSQGSNNEQFF
j_call: TRBJ1-1; clone_size: -; d_call: TRBD1; v_call: TRBV5-1; cdr3_nt: TGCGCCAGCAGTACGGACAGGGCGAGAGTTACTGAAGCTTTCTTT; cdr3_aa: CASSTDRARVTEAFF
j_call: TRBJ2-5; clone_size: -; d_call: TRBD2; v_call: TRBV7-7; cdr3_nt: TGTGCCAGCAGCTTAGGGAGCGGGGGGGAAGGGACCCAGTACTTC; cdr3_aa: CASSLGSGGEGTQYF
j_call: TRBJ1-1; clone_size: medium-sized; d_call: -; v_call: TRBV24-1; cdr3_nt: TGTGCCACCAGTGCCTCTCAGAGGGGGAACACTGAAGCTTTCTTT; cdr3_aa: CATSASQRGNTEAFF
j_call: TRBJ1-6; clone_size: -; d_call: -; v_call: TRBV6-5; cdr3_nt: TGTGCCAGCAGACTCCCGGACAGATTTTCACCCCTCCACTTT; cdr3_aa: CASRLPDRFSPLHF
j_call: TRBJ1-1; clone_size: -; d_call: -; v_call: TRBV20-1; cdr3_nt: TGCAGTGCTAGACACCCACCTGAAGCTTTCTTT; cdr3_aa: CSARHPPEAFF
j_call: TRBJ1-4; clone_size: -; d_call: -; v_call: TRBV7-2; cdr3_nt: TGTGCCAGCAGCTTAGGGGGACCCCGTAATGAAAAACTGTTTTTT; cdr3_aa: CASSLGGPRNEKLFF
j_call: TRBJ2-7; clone_size: -; d_call: -; v_call: TRBV28; cdr3_nt: TGTGCCAGCAGTTTAGTCCAGGAGCCCTCCTACGAGCAGTACTTC; cdr3_aa: CASSLVQEPSYEQYF
j_call: TRBJ1-2; clone_size: once; d_call: TRBD1; v_call: TRBV18; cdr3_nt: TGTGCCAGCTCAGGACAGGGGGACTATGGCTACACCTTC; cdr3_aa: CASSGQGDYGYTF
j_call: TRBJ1-1; clone_size: -; d_call: -; v_call: TRBV7-9; cdr3_nt: TGTGCCAGCAGCTCCCATGGGAGCCTACGAGAGGCTTTCTTT; cdr3_aa: CASSSHGSLREAFF
j_call: TRBJ1-2; clone_size: -; d_call: -; v_call: TRBV19; cdr3_nt: TGTGCCAGTAGTATCACCGGGACGGACTATGGCTACACCTTC; cdr3_aa: CASSITGTDYGYTF
j_call: TRBJ2-1; clone_size: -; d_call: TRBD1; v_call: TRBV2; cdr3_nt: TGTGCCAGCAGCTGGGGACAGAACCCTATGGATGAGCAGTTCTTC; cdr3_aa: CASSWGQNPMDEQFF
j_call: TRBJ1-1; clone_size: -; d_call: -; v_call: TRBV28; cdr3_nt: TGTGCCAGCAGTTTAAAGCCCATGAACACTGAAGCTTTCTTT; cdr3_aa: CASSLKPMNTEAFF
j_call: TRBJ1-1; clone_size: -; d_call: TRBD1; v_call: TRBV6-2/TRBV6-3; cdr3_nt: TGTGCCAGCAGTTACTCCTGGACAGGCACTGAAGCTTTCTTT; cdr3_aa: CASSYSWTGTEAFF
j_call: TRBJ2-1; clone_size: once; d_call: -; v_call: TRBV5-1; cdr3_nt: TGCGCCAGCAGCTTAAGCAGCTCTTACAATGAGCAGTTCTTC; cdr3_aa: CASSLSSSYNEQFF
j_call: TRBJ2-2; clone_size: -; d_call: -; v_call: TRBV18; cdr3_nt: TGTGCCAGCTCACTAAATGCACAGGTCGCCCGGGGCACCGGGGAGCTGTTTTTT; cdr3_aa: CASSLNAQVARGTGELFF
j_call: TRBJ2-2; clone_size: -; d_call: -; v_call: TRBV19; cdr3_nt: TGTGCCAGTAGTGGCAACAGGGTGTCCGGGGAGCTGTTTTTT; cdr3_aa: CASSGNRVSGELFF
j_call: TRBJ1-5; clone_size: -; d_call: -; v_call: TRBV21-1; cdr3_nt: TGTGCCAGCAGCAAACCGCGAGATCAGCCCCAGCATTTT; cdr3_aa: CASSKPRDQPQHF
j_call: TRBJ2-2; clone_size: -; d_call: -; v_call: TRBV5-1; cdr3_nt: TGCGCCATCGGACAACCGAACACCGGGGAGCTGTTTTTT; cdr3_aa: CAIGQPNTGELFF
j_call: TRBJ1-1; clone_size: once; d_call: -; v_call: TRBV4-1; cdr3_nt: TGCGCCAGCAGCCCGGCGGGGGGTGGAAACACTGAAGCTTTCTTT; cdr3_aa: CASSPAGGGNTEAFF